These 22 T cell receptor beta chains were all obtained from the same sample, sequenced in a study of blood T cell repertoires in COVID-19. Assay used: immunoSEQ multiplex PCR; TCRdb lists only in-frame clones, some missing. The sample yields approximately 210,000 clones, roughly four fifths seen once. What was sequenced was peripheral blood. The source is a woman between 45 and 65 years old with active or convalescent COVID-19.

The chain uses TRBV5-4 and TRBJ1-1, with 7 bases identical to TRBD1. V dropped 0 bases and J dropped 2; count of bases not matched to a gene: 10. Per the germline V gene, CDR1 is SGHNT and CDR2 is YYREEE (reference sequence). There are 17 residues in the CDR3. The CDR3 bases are TGTGCCAGCAGCTTGGGGGGACTCAACAGGGGTAACACTGAAGCTTTCTTT. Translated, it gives CASSLGGLNRGNTEAFF.

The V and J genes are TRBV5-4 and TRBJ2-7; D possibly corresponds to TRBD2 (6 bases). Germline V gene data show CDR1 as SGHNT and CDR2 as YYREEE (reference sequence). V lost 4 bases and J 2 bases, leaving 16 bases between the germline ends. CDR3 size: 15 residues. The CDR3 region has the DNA TGTGCCAGCAGCCCAAACCGGGGGACCCCCTACGAGCAGTACGTC. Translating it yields CASSPNRGTPYEQYV.

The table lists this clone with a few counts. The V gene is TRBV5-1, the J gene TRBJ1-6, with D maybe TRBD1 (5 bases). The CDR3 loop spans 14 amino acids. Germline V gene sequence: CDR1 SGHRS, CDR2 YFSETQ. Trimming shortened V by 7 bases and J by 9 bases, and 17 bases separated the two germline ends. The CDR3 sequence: CASRVGASFSPLHF. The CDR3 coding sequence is TGCGCCAGCCGGGTAGGGGCTTCCTTTTCACCCCTCCACTTT.

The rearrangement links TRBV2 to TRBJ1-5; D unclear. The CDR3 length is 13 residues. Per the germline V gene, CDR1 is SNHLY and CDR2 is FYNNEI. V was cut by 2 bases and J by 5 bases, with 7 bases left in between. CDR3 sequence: CASSERRDQPQHF. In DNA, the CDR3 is TGTGCCAGCAGTGAACGTCGAGATCAGCCCCAGCATTTT.

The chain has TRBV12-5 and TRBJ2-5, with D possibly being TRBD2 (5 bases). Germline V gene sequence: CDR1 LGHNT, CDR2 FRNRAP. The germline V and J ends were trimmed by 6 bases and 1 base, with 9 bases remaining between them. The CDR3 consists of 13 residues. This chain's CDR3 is CASGLDIQETQYF. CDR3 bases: TGTGCTAGTGGACTAGACATCCAAGAGACCCAGTACTTC.

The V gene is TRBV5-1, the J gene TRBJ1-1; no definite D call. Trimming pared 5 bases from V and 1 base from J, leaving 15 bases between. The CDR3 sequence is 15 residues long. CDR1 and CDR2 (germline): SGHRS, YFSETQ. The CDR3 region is CASSMGELRNTEAFF. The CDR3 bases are TGCGCCAGCAGTATGGGAGAACTTAGGAACACTGAAGCTTTCTTT.

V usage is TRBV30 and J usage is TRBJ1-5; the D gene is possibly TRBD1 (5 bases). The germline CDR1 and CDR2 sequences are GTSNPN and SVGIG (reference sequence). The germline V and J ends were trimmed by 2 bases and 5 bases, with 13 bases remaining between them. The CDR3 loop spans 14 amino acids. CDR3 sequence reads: CAWSPQGLYQPQHF. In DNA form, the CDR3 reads TGTGCCTGGAGTCCCCAGGGTCTGTATCAGCCCCAGCATTTT.

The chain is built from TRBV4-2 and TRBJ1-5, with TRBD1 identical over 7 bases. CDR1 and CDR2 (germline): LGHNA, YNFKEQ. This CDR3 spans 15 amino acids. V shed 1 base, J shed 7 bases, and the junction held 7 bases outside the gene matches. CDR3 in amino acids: CASSQGGQAGQPQHF. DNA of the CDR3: TGTGCCAGCAGCCAAGGTGGACAGGCGGGACAGCCCCAGCATTTT.

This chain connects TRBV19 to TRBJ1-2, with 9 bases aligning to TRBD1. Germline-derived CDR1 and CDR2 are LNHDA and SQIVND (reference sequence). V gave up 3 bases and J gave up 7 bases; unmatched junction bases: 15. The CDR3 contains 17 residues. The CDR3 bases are TGTGCCAGTAGTATTAAGGATGTGACAGGGGGACCTCTTGGCTACACCTTC. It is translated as CASSIKDVTGGPLGYTF.

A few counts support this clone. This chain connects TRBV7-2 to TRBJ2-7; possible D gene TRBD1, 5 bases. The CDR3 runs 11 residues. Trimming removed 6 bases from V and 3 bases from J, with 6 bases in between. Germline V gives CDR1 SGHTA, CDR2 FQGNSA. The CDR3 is CASRGDYEQYF. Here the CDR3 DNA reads TGTGCCAGCAGAGGGGACTACGAGCAGTACTTC.

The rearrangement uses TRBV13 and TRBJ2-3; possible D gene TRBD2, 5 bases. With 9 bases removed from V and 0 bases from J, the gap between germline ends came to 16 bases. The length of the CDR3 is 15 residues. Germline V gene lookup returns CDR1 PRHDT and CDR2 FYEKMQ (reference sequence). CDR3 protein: CASKISEPSTDTQYF. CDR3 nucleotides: TGTGCCAGTAAAATTAGCGAGCCTAGCACAGATACGCAGTATTTT.

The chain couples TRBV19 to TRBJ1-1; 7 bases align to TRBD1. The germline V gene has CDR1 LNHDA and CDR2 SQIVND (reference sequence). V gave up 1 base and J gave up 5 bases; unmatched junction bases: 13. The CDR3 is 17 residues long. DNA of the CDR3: TGTGCCAGTAGTATAGTGGGGCCCGAGACAGGGAGAACTGAAGCTTTCTTT. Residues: CASSIVGPETGRTEAFF.

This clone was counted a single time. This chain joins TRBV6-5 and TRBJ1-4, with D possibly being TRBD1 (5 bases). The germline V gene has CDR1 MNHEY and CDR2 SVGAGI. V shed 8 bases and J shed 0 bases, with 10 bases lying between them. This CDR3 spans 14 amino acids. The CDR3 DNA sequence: TGTGCCAGCCGCGACAGTGCAACTAATGAAAAACTGTTTTTT. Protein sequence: CASRDSATNEKLFF.

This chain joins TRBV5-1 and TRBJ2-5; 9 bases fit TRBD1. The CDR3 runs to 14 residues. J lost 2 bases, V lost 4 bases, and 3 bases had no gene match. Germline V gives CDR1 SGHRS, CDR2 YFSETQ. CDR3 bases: TGCGCCAGCAGCATGACAGGGGGGCAAGAGACCCAGTACTTC. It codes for CASSMTGGQETQYF.

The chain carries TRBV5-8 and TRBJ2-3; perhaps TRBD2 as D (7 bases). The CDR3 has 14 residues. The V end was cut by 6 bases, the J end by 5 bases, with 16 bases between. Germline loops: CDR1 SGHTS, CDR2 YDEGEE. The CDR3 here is CASTLGGPRDTQYF. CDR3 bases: TGTGCCAGCACCCTGGGGGGGCCTAGAGATACGCAGTATTTT.

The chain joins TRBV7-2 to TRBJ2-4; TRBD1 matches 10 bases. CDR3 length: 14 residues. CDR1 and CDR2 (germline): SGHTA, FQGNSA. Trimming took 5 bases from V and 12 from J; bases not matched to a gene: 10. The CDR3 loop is CASSQDRGFGHQYF. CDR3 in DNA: TGTGCCAGCAGCCAGGACAGGGGGTTTGGGCATCAGTACTTC.

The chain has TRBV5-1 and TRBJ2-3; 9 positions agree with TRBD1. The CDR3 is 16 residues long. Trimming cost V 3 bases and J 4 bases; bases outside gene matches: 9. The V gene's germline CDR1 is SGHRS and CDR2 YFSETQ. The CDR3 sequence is CASSSTGTGNSDTQYF. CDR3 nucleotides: TGCGCCAGCAGCTCGACCGGGACAGGGAATTCAGATACGCAGTATTTT.

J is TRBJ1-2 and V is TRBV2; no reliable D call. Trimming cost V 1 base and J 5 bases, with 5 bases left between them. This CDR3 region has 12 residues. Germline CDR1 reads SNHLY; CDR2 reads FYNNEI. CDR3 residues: CASSEGTYGYTF. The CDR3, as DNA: TGTGCCAGCAGTGAAGGGACTTATGGCTACACCTTC.

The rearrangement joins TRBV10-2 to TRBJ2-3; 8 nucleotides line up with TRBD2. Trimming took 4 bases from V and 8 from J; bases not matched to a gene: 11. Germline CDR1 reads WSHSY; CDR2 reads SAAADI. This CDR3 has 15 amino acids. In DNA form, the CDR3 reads TGCGCCAGCAGTGGCGATAGCGGGGCCCCAGGTACGCAGTATTTT. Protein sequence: CASSGDSGAPGTQYF.

CDR3 loop: CASSLPQGAFDTGELFF. The CDR3 DNA is TGCGCCAGCAGCCTTCCACAGGGGGCTTTCGACACCGGGGAGCTGTTTTTT. This chain links TRBV4-1 with TRBJ2-2; 9 nucleotides align to TRBD1. After removal of 4 bases from V and 3 bases from J, the junction contained 9 bases not matched to a gene. Per germline, CDR1 MGHRA and CDR2 YSYEKL. This CDR3 contains 17 residues.

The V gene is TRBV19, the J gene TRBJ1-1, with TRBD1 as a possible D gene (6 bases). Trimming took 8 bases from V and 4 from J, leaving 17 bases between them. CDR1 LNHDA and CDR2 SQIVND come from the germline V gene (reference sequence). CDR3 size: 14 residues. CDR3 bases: TGTGCCAGTCAGACCGGGGGGGGCGGCACTGAAGCTTTCTTT. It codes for CASQTGGGGTEAFF.

CDR3 nucleotides: TGTGCCAGCTCACCGTCGGGGTCCACAGATACGCAGTATTTT. It specifies CASSPSGSTDTQYF. V is TRBV18 and J is TRBJ2-3; TRBD2 might be the D (5 bases). The V end lost 3 bases, the J end lost 2 bases, and 9 bases lay between the germline ends. The CDR3 has 14 amino acids. Germline CDR1 reads KGHSH; CDR2 reads LQKENI.